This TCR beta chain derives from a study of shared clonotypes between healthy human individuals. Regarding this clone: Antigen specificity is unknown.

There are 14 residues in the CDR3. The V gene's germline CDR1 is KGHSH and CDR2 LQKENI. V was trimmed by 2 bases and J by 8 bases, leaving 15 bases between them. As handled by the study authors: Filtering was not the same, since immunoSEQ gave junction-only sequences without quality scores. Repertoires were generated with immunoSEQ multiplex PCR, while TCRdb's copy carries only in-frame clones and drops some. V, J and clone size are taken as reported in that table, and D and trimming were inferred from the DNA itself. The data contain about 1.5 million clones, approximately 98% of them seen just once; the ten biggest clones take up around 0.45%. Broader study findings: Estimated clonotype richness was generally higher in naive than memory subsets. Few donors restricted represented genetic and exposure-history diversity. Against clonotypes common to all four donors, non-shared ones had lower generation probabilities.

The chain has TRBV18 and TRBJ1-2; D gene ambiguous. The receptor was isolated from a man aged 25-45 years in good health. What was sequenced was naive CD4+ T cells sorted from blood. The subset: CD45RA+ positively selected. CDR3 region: CASSPSGLKGGYTF. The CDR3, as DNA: TGTGCCAGCTCACCATCCGGGCTAAAAGGCGGCTACACCTTC.